The present entry profiles one T cell receptor beta chain with its context. Its antigen is not known. This sample is drawn from a study of cytomegalovirus exposure and HLA in healthy donors. Looked up from germline, CDR1 is ENHRY and CDR2 is SYGVKD. CDR3 length: 13 residues. V shed 8 bases, J shed 3 bases, and the junction held 3 bases outside the gene matches. Study results and caveats: TRBV6-2, TRBV6-3 and some other V segments were unresolvable in 87-base-pair reads. From TCR beta sequences, most subjects' HLA-A and HLA-B alleles were reportedly predicted accurately.

Primers included in the PCR were 60 Vbeta and 13 Jbeta primers. Sequencing used immunoSEQ multiplex PCR; TCRdb keeps in-frame clones, though not all of them. Here the sample spans some 130,000 clones, approximately 80% being singletons. Sequenced: PBMCs. The receptor comes from a male donor in good health and CMV-seronegative. The chain is built from TRBV10-3 and TRBJ2-1, with 8 nucleotides matching TRBD2. The CDR3 region is CAIAAGDYNEQFF. The CDR3 DNA is TGTGCCATCGCAGCGGGAGACTACAATGAGCAGTTCTTC.